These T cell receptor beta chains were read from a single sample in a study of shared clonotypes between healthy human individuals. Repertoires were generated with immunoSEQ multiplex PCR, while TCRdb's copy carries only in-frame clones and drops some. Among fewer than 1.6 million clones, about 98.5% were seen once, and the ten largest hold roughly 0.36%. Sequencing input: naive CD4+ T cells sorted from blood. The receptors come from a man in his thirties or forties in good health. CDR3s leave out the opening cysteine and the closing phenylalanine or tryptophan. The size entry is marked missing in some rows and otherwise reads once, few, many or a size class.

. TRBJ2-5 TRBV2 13 ASSLRTGGIKTQY
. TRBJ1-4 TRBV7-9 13 ASSQPDRGSEKLF
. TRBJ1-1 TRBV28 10 ASRADRLQAF
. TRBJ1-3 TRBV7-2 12 ASSPQISGNTIY
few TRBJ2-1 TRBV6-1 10 ASSEYSGNQF
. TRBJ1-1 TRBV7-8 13 ASSPSPDRNTEAF
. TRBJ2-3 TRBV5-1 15 ASSLSSGVRGTDTQY
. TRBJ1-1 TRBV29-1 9 SVVWGREAF
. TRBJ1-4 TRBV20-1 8 SALGEKLF
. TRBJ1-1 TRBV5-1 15 ASSSLPGLRPNTEAF
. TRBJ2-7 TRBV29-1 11 SAGQGPPYEQY
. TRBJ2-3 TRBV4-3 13 ASSQATRPTDTQY
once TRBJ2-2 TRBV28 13 ASLADTGRAGELF
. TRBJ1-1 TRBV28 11 ATSSTVNTEAF
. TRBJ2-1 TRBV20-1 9 SASTVYEQF
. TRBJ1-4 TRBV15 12 ATSSDRTQRKLF
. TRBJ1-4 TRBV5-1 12 ASSSLSGAEKLF
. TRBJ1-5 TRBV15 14 ATSRDRIRRDQPQH
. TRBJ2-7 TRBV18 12 ASSRDYGGHEQY
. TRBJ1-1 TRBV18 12 ASSPRVPGRVAF
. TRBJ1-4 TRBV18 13 ASSPLNRPNEKLF
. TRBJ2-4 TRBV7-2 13 ASSHGALAKNIQY
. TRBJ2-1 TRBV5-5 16 ASTGLAGPPSSYNEQF
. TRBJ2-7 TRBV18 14 ASSPSNVRTTYEQY
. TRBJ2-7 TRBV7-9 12 ASSLTHDPGEQY
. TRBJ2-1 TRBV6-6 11 ASSYSGRGEQF
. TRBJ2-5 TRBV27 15 ASSSARGGRVIETQY
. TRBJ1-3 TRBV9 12 ASSADRSGNTIY
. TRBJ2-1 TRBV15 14 ATSISTGVQIHEQF
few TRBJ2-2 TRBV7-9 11 ASNPGSAGELF
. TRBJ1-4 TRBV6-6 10 DRQVNNEKLF
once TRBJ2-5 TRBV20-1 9 SEQAGETQY
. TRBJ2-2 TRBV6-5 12 ASSKPGQGRELF
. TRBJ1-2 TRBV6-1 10 ASSESEYGYT
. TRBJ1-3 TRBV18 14 ASSPSTGLSGNTIY
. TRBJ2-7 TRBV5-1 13 ASSLRPGLQIEQY
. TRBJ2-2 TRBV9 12 ASSVWTGTGELF
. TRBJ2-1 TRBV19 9 ASSRQGTQF
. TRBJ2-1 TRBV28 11 ASSLLDRHEQF
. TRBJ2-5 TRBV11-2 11 ASSLGQQETQY